This T cell receptor (beta chain) is drawn from a study of beta chain features in type 1 diabetes. Whole-study results and caveats: Patients with type 1 diabetes carried fewer insertions and had more deletions at their VDJ junctions.

Regarding this clone: Its target is not known.

Investigators reverse transcribed all isolated RNA, so they sequenced expressed TCRB transcripts. Measured with immunoSEQ multiplex PCR; TCRdb has only the in-frame clones, and not every one. This table has under 150,000 clones, about 51% appearing once. The CDR3 has 13 amino acids. V lost 2 bases, J lost 4 bases, and 1 base stayed unmatched. The germline CDR1 and CDR2 sequences are SGHDN and FVKESK. What was sequenced was Tregs from blood. This sequence originates from a man aged 18 to 30 in good health. The V call is TRBV14, the J call TRBJ1-2; 7 bases match TRBD1. The CDR3 region is CASSQYRGYGYTF. The CDR3 nucleotides read TGTGCCAGCAGCCAATACAGGGGCTATGGCTACACCTTC. Full variable domain (remainder filled in from reference TRBV14 and TRBJ1-2): EAGVTQFPSHSVIEKGQTVTLRCDPISGHDNLYWYRRVMGKEIKFLLHFVKESKQDESGMPNNRFLAERTGGTYSTLKVQPAELEDSGVYFCASSQYRGYGYTFGSGTRLTVV.